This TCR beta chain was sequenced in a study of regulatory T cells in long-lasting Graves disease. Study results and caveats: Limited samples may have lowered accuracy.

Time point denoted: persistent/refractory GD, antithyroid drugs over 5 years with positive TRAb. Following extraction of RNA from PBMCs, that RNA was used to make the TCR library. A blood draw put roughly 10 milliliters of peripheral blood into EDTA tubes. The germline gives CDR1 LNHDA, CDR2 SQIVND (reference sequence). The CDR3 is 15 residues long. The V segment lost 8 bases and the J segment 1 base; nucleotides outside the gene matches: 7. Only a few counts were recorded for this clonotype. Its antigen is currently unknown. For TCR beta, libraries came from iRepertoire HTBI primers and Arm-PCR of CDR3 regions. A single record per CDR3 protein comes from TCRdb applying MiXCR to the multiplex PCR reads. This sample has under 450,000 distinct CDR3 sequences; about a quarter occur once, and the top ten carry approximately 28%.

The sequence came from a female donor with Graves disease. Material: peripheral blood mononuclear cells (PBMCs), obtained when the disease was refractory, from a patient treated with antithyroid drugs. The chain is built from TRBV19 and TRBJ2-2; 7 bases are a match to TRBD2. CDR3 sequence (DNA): TGTGCCAGTGGCAAGACTAGCCAGAACACCGGGGAGCTGTTTTTT. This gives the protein CASGKTSQNTGELFF.